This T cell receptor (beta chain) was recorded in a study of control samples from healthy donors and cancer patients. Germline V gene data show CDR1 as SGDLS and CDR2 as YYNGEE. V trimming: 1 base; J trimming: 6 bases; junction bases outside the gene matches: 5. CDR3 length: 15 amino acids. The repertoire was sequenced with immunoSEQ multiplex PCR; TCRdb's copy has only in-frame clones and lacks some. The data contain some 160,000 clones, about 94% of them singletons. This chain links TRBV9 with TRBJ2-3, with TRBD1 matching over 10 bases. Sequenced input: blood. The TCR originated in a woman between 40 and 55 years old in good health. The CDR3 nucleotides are TGTGCCAGCAGCGTAACGAGACAGGGGGCTGATACGCAGTATTTT. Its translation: CASSVTRQGADTQYF.